The 13 T cell receptor beta chains presented below share a single source sample, sequenced in a study of blood T cell repertoires in COVID-19. Repertoires were generated with immunoSEQ multiplex PCR, while TCRdb's copy carries only in-frame clones and drops some. The data hold 250,000 to 300,000 clones, with around nine tenths observed a single time. The sequencing input was peripheral blood. The source of these receptors is a man aged 45-60 years with acute or convalescent COVID-19.

The V gene is TRBV28, the J gene TRBJ1-4; 8 bases match TRBD1. The CDR3 sequence is 14 residues long. Trimming at V came to 2 bases and at J to 10 bases, leaving 6 bases not matched to a gene. Germline V lookup: CDR1 MDHEN, CDR2 SYDVKM. CDR3: CASSLVLQGGKLFF. The CDR3 region has the DNA TGTGCCAGCAGTTTAGTTTTACAGGGGGGAAAACTGTTTTTT.

This chain uses TRBV21-1 with TRBJ2-3; the tabulated D call, TRBD1, remains unverified against the DNA. TRBV21-1 is marked as a pseudogene. The CDR3 has 15 residues. The CDR3 region is CASSPDRGRPDTQYF. The DNA for the CDR3 is TGTGCCAGCAGCCCTGACAGGGGGCGACCAGATACGCAGTATTTT.

The CDR3 protein is CASGLVQNTGELFF. The CDR3 nucleotides are TGTGCTAGTGGTTTGGTACAGAACACCGGGGAGCTGTTTTTT. The chain employs TRBV12-5 and TRBJ2-2; D gene ambiguous. The germline gives CDR1 LGHNT, CDR2 FRNRAP. Trimming left V 0 bases short and J 1 base short, with 3 bases between. This CDR3 is 14 amino acids long. Combining the CDR3 with reference TRBV12-5 and TRBJ2-2 gives the whole variable domain DARVTQTPRHKVTEMGQEVTMRCQPILGHNTVFWYRQTMMQGLELLAYFRNRAPLDDSGMPKDRFSAEMPDATLATLKIQPSEPRDSAVYFCASGLVQNTGELFFGEGSRLTVL.

The J gene is TRBJ2-5, the V gene TRBV9, with D maybe TRBD1 (6 bases). The CDR3 contains 15 residues. Germline loops: CDR1 SGDLS, CDR2 YYNGEE. V was shortened by 0 bases and J by 4 bases, with 13 bases between the two germline ends. CDR3 nucleotides: TGTGCCAGCAGCGTAGAGGGCAGGGGTTCAGAGACCCAGTACTTC. Protein sequence: CASSVEGRGSETQYF.

The V gene is TRBV18, the J gene TRBJ1-2, with no clear D. Trimming removed 3 bases at V and 3 bases at J, with 8 bases between. CDR1 and CDR2 from the germline V gene are KGHSH and LQKENI. The CDR3 extends over 13 amino acids. This CDR3 is CASSPAQDYGYTF. CDR3 bases: TGTGCCAGCTCACCGGCGCAGGACTATGGCTACACCTTC.

The chain has TRBV5-5 and TRBJ1-5; the D gene is possibly TRBD1 (6 bases). The V end was cut by 0 bases, the J end by 0 bases, with 16 bases between. Per germline, CDR1 SGHKS and CDR2 YYEKEE (reference sequence). The CDR3 is made up of 18 amino acids. For the CDR3, the DNA is TGTGCCAGCAGCTTGGATAAGGACAGAACCTATAGCAATCAGCCCCAGCATTTT. Amino acid sequence: CASSLDKDRTYSNQPQHF.

The chain links TRBV13 to TRBJ2-3; 7 bases map to TRBD2. The V gene end was trimmed by 5 bases and the J gene end by 2 bases; junction bases not matched to a gene: 10. The CDR3 has 16 amino acids. Germline V CDR1 and CDR2: PRHDT, FYEKMQ (reference sequence). The CDR3 region is CASSLSGLPYTDTQYF. For the CDR3, the DNA is TGTGCCAGCAGCCTATCGGGACTACCCTACACAGATACGCAGTATTTT.

The gene calls are TRBV7-3 and TRBJ2-2, with a weak D call TRBD1 (6 bases). CDR3 length: 15 amino acids. Trimming removed 4 bases at V and 3 bases at J, with 12 bases between. Looked up from germline, CDR1 is SGHTA and CDR2 is FQGTGA. CDR3 sequence: CASSSRDTHTGELFF. CDR3 DNA sequence: TGTGCCAGCAGCTCCCGGGACACCCACACCGGGGAGCTGTTTTTT.

The chain links TRBV10-3 to TRBJ1-1; D is perhaps TRBD1 (6 bases). The V gene lost 6 bases and the J gene lost 6 bases, with 17 bases spanning the gap. CDR1 is ENHRY, CDR2 SYGVKD, per germline. This CDR3 contains 14 residues. The CDR3 DNA reads as TGTGCCATCAGCGACAGGATCAACGGCGCTGAAGCTTTCTTT. Translating gives CAISDRINGAEAFF.

CDR3 sequence reads: CASTSLGQNSGNTIYF. Written as DNA, the CDR3 is TGCGCCAGCACGTCGTTGGGACAGAACTCTGGAAACACCATATATTTT. The V call is TRBV5-1, the J call TRBJ1-3, with 7 bases aligning to TRBD1. The germline V gene has CDR1 SGHRS and CDR2 YFSETQ. The trim removed 6 bases at V and 0 bases at J, leaving 9 bases unmatched. The CDR3 totals 16 residues.

This clone was detected only once. The V and J genes are TRBV19 and TRBJ1-2, with 7 bases fitting TRBD1. Germline CDR1 and CDR2: LNHDA and SQIVND (reference sequence). Germline trimming cut 4 bases from V and 4 bases from J; bases unmatched to any gene: 15. The CDR3 extends over 17 amino acids. Here the CDR3 DNA reads TGTGCCAGTAGTAACTCCCCGGGACAGACCGCAATCTATGGCTACACCTTC. Translation gives CASSNSPGQTAIYGYTF.

This clone was recorded once. The same CDR3 arises from other DNA sequences in this sample as well. V usage is TRBV6-5 and J usage is TRBJ1-2, with 9 bases that match TRBD1. CDR3 length: 14 amino acids. Germline V CDR1 and CDR2: MNHEY, SVGAGI. Trimming cost V 4 bases and J 1 base; bases outside gene matches: 1. The CDR3 is CASSSGQGNYGYTF. CDR3 DNA: TGTGCCAGCAGTTCGGGACAGGGTAACTATGGCTACACCTTC.

The V and J genes are TRBV6-5 and TRBJ2-1; 9 bases are shared with TRBD1. Germline V gene sequence: CDR1 MNHEY, CDR2 SVGAGI. The J segment lost 5 bases and the V segment lost 7 bases, leaving 6 bases of the junction unmatched. The CDR3 sequence is 14 residues long. CDR3 in amino acids: CASTLGTGNNEQFF. The CDR3 region has the DNA TGTGCCAGCACCTTAGGGACAGGGAACAATGAGCAGTTCTTC.